The 23 T cell receptor beta chains given below trace back to one sample, sequenced in a study. TCRdb itself ran the 5' RACE reads through MiXCR, one entry per CDR3 protein. The sample yields about 43,000 distinct CDR3 sequences, about a fifth seen once. Treg sorting used a CD4+CD25+CD127-/low gate. Source material: Tregs sorted from a lymph node. These receptors originate from a female donor with breast cancer.

This clonotype was detected many times. The rearrangement joins TRBV6-1 to TRBJ1-5; D call uncertain. In germline, CDR1 is MNHNS, CDR2 SASEGT. The CDR3 totals 15 residues. V lost 1 base to trimming and J lost 1 base, with 8 bases between them. CDR3 loop: CASSEGAASNQPQHF. CDR3 sequence (DNA): TGTGCCAGCAGTGAAGGGGCTGCCAGCAATCAGCCCCAGCATTTT.

As concerns this clonotype: A clone one base away is much larger, so this may be a read error. The chain employs TRBV6-1 and TRBJ1-2, with D unclear. The length of the CDR3 is 13 residues. The V gene's germline CDR1 is MNHNS and CDR2 SASEGT. CDR3 region: CASSEALGYGYAF. DNA of the CDR3: TGTGCCAGCAGTGAAGCGCTGGGGTATGGCTACGCCTTC.

As for this clonotype: Being one base from a much bigger clone, this may be a read error. The V call is TRBV7-9, the J call TRBJ1-5, with a weak D call TRBD1 (5 bases). This CDR3 spans 13 amino acids. Germline V gives CDR1 SEHNR, CDR2 FQNEAQ (reference sequence). This CDR3 reads CASSPWGDQLQHF. Here the CDR3 DNA reads TGTGCCAGCAGCCCGTGGGGGGATCAGCTCCAGCATTTT.

The chain recombines TRBV6-2 or TRBV6-3 with TRBJ2-7; 10 nucleotides line up with TRBD2. After removal of 2 bases from V and 3 bases from J, the junction contained 7 bases not matched to a gene. The length of the CDR3 is 16 residues. Germline V gene lookup returns CDR1 MNHEY and CDR2 SVGEGT. CDR3 region: CASSYARSSGSYEQYF. CDR3 coding DNA: TGTGCCAGCAGTTACGCGAGATCTAGCGGGAGCTACGAGCAGTACTTC.

With regard to this clonotype: A much bigger clone sits one base away, suggesting this may be a read error. The chain is built from TRBV7-9 and TRBJ1-2; D is ambiguous. CDR1 and CDR2 (germline): SEHNR, FQNEAQ (reference sequence). CDR3 length equals 13 residues. V was clipped by 5 bases and J by 7 bases, with 14 bases between them. The CDR3 coding sequence is TGTGCCAGCAGCCAACAGACACGATGTGGCTACACCTTC. Translating gives CASSQQTRCGYTF.

This chain joins TRBV20-1 and TRBJ2-7; D is perhaps TRBD2 (7 bases). Deletions cut 5 bases from V and 5 bases from J, with 25 bases between. This CDR3 spans 16 amino acids. Looked up from germline, CDR1 is DFQATT and CDR2 is SNEGSKA (reference sequence). CDR3 DNA: TGCAGTGCTCGCCCCCTGGGGGGGGGCGAACTCGACGAGCAGTACTTC. This sequence encodes CSARPLGGGELDEQYF.

This clonotype occurred a few times. The chain joins TRBV6-2 or TRBV6-3 to TRBJ2-4; possibly TRBD1 or TRBD2 for D (5 bases each). The ends were cut back, 10 bases at V and 4 bases at J, with 17 bases in the middle. The CDR3 contains 14 residues. CDR1 and CDR2 (germline): MNHEY, SVGEGT. CDR3 protein: CATSTGASKNIQYF. In nucleotides, the CDR3 is TGTGCCACCTCTACCGGGGCGAGTAAAAACATTCAGTACTTC.

This clonotype occurred many times. The chain recombines TRBV6-2 or TRBV6-3 with TRBJ1-5; TRBD1 might be the D (6 bases). CDR1 is MNHEY, CDR2 SVGEGT, per germline. CDR3 length equals 15 residues. The V and J ends lost 5 bases and 1 base respectively, with 12 bases between them. CDR3 region: CASSQLGGSNQPQHF. The CDR3 DNA reads TGTGCCAGCAGTCAATTGGGGGGCAGCAATCAGCCCCAGCATTTT.

Many counts were recorded for this clonotype. The chain couples TRBV20-1 to TRBJ2-1; 10 bases line up with TRBD2. This CDR3 has 13 residues. J was trimmed by 7 bases and V by 6 bases; bases with no gene match: 6. CDR1 DFQATT and CDR2 SNEGSKA come from the germline V gene (reference sequence). CDR3 DNA sequence: TGCAGTGCGCAAGCGGGAGGGTGGAATGAGCAGTTCTTC. As protein: CSAQAGGWNEQFF.

This clonotype occurred a few times. V is TRBV14 and J is TRBJ2-4; maybe TRBD1 (5 bases). Germline V gives CDR1 SGHDN, CDR2 FVKESK. V gave up 4 bases and J gave up 4 bases, with 14 bases separating them. The CDR3 has 15 residues. The chain's CDR3 is CASSPTEVEKNIQYF. CDR3 DNA sequence: TGTGCCAGCAGCCCGACAGAGGTTGAGAAAAACATTCAGTACTTC.

This clonotype has ten or more counts. The chain has TRBV10-3 and TRBJ2-7; D call uncertain. Germline values: CDR1 ENHRY, CDR2 SYGVKD. The CDR3 runs 12 residues. Trimming took 2 bases from V and 1 from J, leaving 3 bases between them. The DNA for the CDR3 is TGTGCCATCAGTGAGACGTCCTACGAGCAGTACTTC. Protein: CAISETSYEQYF.

As regards this clonotype: This CDR3 fails to terminate in the conserved phenylalanine or tryptophan, so it likely reflects a read error. The chain is built from TRBV4-2 and TRBJ2-3, with D unresolved. This CDR3 contains 15 residues. V lost 1 base and J 2 bases, leaving 10 bases between the germline ends. Germline V gene lookup returns CDR1 LGHNA and CDR2 YNFKEQ. CDR3 region: CASSQGLAYTDTQYV. CDR3 nucleotides: TGTGCCAGCAGCCAAGGGTTGGCCTACACAGATACGCAGTATGTT.

As regards this clonotype: A much larger clone differs by one base, so this may be a read error. The chain links TRBV4-2 to TRBJ2-1; possibly TRBD1 for D (7 bases). CDR1 and CDR2 (germline): LGHNA, YNFKEQ. This CDR3 has 16 amino acids. The chain's CDR3 is CASGQDQGGIYNEQFF. The DNA of the CDR3 is TGTGCCAGCGGCCAAGATCAGGGGGGAATATACAATGAGCAGTTCTTC.

In its sample, this clonotype was seen many times. The CDR3 nucleotides read TGTGCCAGCAGTTATAGACAGAGCTACGAGCAGTACTTC. Its translation is CASSYRQSYEQYF. This sequence joins TRBV6-5 and TRBJ2-7; possibly TRBD1 for D (5 bases). The V end lost 3 bases, the J end lost 3 bases, and 9 bases lay between the germline ends. CDR3 length equals 13 residues. Germline V lookup: CDR1 MNHEY, CDR2 SVGAGI.

This clonotype came up a few times. V usage is TRBV3-1 and J usage is TRBJ1-5; D perhaps matches TRBD1 (6 bases). CDR1 is LGHDT, CDR2 YNNKEL, per germline (reference sequence). CDR3 length: 15 amino acids. V lost 2 bases, J lost 0 bases, and 8 bases lay in between. Written as DNA, the CDR3 is TGTGCCAGCAGCCAAAGGGGGGGTAGCAATCAGCCCCAGCATTTT. It encodes CASSQRGGSNQPQHF.

With regard to this clonotype: A much larger clone sits a single nucleotide away, making a read error possible. The chain uses TRBV6-1 and TRBJ1-4, with 9 bases aligning to TRBD1. The CDR3 has 15 amino acids. Germline CDR1 reads MNHNS; CDR2 reads SASEGT. V lost 7 bases to trimming and J lost 10 bases; unmatched junction nucleotides: 13. The CDR3 here is CASTKQGARSVKLFF. The CDR3 coding sequence is TGTGCCAGCACTAAACAGGGGGCGAGGAGTGTAAAACTGTTTTTT.

The chain carries TRBV7-9 and TRBJ2-2; 8 bases map to TRBD1. CDR1 and CDR2 (germline): SEHNR, FQNEAQ (reference sequence). The CDR3 sequence is 16 residues long. V lost 5 bases to trimming and J lost 1 base; unmatched junction nucleotides: 6. Here the CDR3 reads CASSPTGQGNTGELFF. The CDR3 DNA is TGTGCCAGCAGCCCCACTGGACAGGGGAACACCGGGGAGCTGTTTTTT.

This clonotype was detected a few times. The chain couples TRBV28 to TRBJ2-2; D possibly matches TRBD1 or TRBD2 (6 bases each). Trimming cost V 5 bases and J 3 bases, with 10 bases left between them. This CDR3 region has 14 residues. From germline, CDR1 is MDHEN and CDR2 SYDVKM. This CDR3 reads CASSLRGDTGELFF. CDR3 DNA sequence: TGTGCCAGCAGTCTAAGGGGGGACACCGGGGAGCTGTTTTTT.

There are a few counts of this clonotype. The chain combines TRBV30 with TRBJ2-1; 11 nucleotides match TRBD1. The germline CDR1 and CDR2 sequences are GTSNPN and SVGIG (reference sequence). This CDR3 is built from 15 residues. With 2 bases clipped from V and 9 bases from J, the junction kept 9 bases outside the gene matches. CDR3 amino acids: CAWSLGTGGWGEQFF. The CDR3 DNA follows: TGTGCCTGGAGTCTCGGGACAGGGGGATGGGGTGAGCAGTTCTTC.

The V call is TRBV5-6, the J call TRBJ2-6, with a possible D match to TRBD1 (6 bases). Deletions cut 4 bases from V and 1 base from J, with 21 bases between. Germline lookup yields CDR1 SGHDT and CDR2 YYEEEE. This CDR3 region has 19 residues. CDR3: CASSKTGNVKLSGANVLTF. In DNA, the CDR3 is TGTGCCAGCAGCAAAACAGGGAACGTCAAACTATCTGGGGCCAACGTCCTGACTTTC.

Details on this clonotype: Since no conserved phenylalanine or tryptophan closes the CDR3, a read error is the likely cause. The chain carries TRBV6-5 and TRBJ1-5; D gene uncertain. Trimming shortened V by 0 bases and J by 5 bases, and 11 bases separated the two germline ends. This CDR3 spans 15 amino acids. Germline V gives CDR1 MNHEY, CDR2 SVGAGI. The CDR3 here is CASSYSSQPHQPQHL. CDR3 DNA: TGTGCCAGCAGTTACTCTTCCCAACCTCATCAGCCCCAGCATCTT.

This clonotype was counted many times. J is TRBJ2-1 and V is TRBV6-1, with TRBD2 identical over 11 bases. The CDR3 has 15 residues. Germline V gene lookup returns CDR1 MNHNS and CDR2 SASEGT. Trimming removed 6 bases from V and 10 bases from J; junction bases left unmatched: 11. The CDR3 DNA reads TGTGCCAGCAGCATTACTAGCGGGAGTCCTCGGGAGCAGTTCTTC. Translated, it gives CASSITSGSPREQFF.

This chain links TRBV11-2 with TRBJ2-1; D may be TRBD2 (5 bases). V lost 0 bases, J lost 8 bases, and 11 bases lay in between. CDR3 size: 14 residues. Germline V gene data show CDR1 as SGHAT and CDR2 as FQNNGV. The CDR3 protein is CASSLDYGVDEQFF. CDR3 DNA sequence: TGTGCCAGCAGCTTAGATTACGGGGTCGATGAGCAGTTCTTC.